These T cell receptor beta chains were read from a single sample in a study of blood T cell repertoires in COVID-19. Some clones are missing from TCRdb's copy, which holds only in-frame ones; the method was immunoSEQ multiplex PCR. The sample shows around 150,000 clones, 80% to 90% of them seen only once. The specimen sequenced was peripheral blood. These receptors were collected from a man in his 70s with acute or convalescent COVID-19. Each CDR3 is given with its conserved first and last residue. D genes are given only for firm matches. Size tells how often a clone was seen (once, few, many) or the class of an expanded clone, and some rows leave it out.

V gene,clone size,D gene,J gene,CDR3 length,CDR3 protein,CDR3 DNA
TRBV2,few,TRBD2,TRBJ2-7,15,CASSARTSGLYEQYF,TGTGCCAGCAGTGCTAGGACTAGCGGCCTATACGAGCAGTACTTC
TRBV27,-,TRBD1,TRBJ1-2,14,CASKAGQGRNGYTF,TGTGCCAGCAAAGCGGGACAGGGACGGAATGGCTACACCTTC
TRBV14,-,TRBD2,TRBJ2-7,15,CASSQVGKRDYEQYF,TGTGCCAGCAGCCAAGTAGGTAAGCGGGACTACGAGCAGTACTTC
TRBV7-9,-,-,TRBJ2-6,16,CASSPRLSSGANVLTF,TGTGCCAGCAGCCCGAGGCTGAGCTCTGGGGCCAACGTCCTGACTTTC
TRBV5-4,-,TRBD2,TRBJ2-5,14,CASNLAGGGETQYF,TGTGCCAGCAACCTAGCGGGAGGGGGTGAGACCCAGTACTTC
TRBV2,-,-,TRBJ1-1,13,CASSMWRNTEAFF,TGTGCCAGCAGTATGTGGAGAAACACTGAAGCTTTCTTT
TRBV6-4,-,TRBD1,TRBJ2-3,14,CASRRTGNTDTQYF,TGTGCCAGCAGGCGGACAGGGAACACAGATACGCAGTATTTT
TRBV10-3,-,TRBD2,TRBJ2-1,18,CAISESLASGKGYNEQFF,TGTGCCATCAGTGAGTCGTTGGCTAGCGGGAAAGGGTACAATGAGCAGTTCTTC
TRBV27,-,-,TRBJ2-3,15,CASSPLPRGTDTQYF,TGTGCCAGCAGTCCCCTTCCAAGGGGGACAGATACGCAGTATTTT
TRBV5-1,once,-,TRBJ2-5,15,CASSLDSGYQETQYF,TGCGCCAGCAGCTTGGATAGCGGATACCAAGAGACCCAGTACTTC